This T cell receptor beta chain was sequenced in a study of T cells in localized non-small cell lung cancer. Produced via immunoSEQ multiplex PCR; TCRdb's table is partial and in-frame only. Of 90,000 or so clones listed, roughly 86% are singletons. With 4 bases clipped from V and 4 bases from J, the junction kept 5 bases outside the gene matches. This CDR3 region has 14 residues. Looked up from germline, CDR1 is KGHSH and CDR2 is LQKENI. Study observations and caveats: Appearances in adjacent lung were noted for a median 57 of the top 100 tumor clones. Heterogeneity remains possible, as sequencing covered one tumor region only.

Of note for this clone: Its antigen remains unknown.

The source was peripheral blood, collected before any cancer treatment. This rearrangement joins TRBV18 to TRBJ1-1, with 8 bases identical to TRBD1. This clonotype originated in a man aged 40-75 years with stage I squamous cell lung carcinoma. CDR3 in DNA: TGTGCCAGCTCACAGTCAGGGGGCATCACTGAAGCTTTCTTT. Translated, it gives CASSQSGGITEAFF.